Each of the 27 T cell receptor beta chains below was sequenced from the same sample in a study of blood T cell repertoires in COVID-19. The assay was immunoSEQ multiplex PCR, and TCRdb's table has in-frame clones only and misses some. The sample shows 200,000 to 250,000 clones, nearly 90% of them seen only once. The sequenced sample was PBMCs or T cells enriched from blood (not recorded which). The source is a man aged 25-45 years who had recovered from COVID-19.

This clone has just a few counts. The chain joins TRBV19 to TRBJ2-2; D not resolved. Trimming cost V 3 bases and J 5 bases, with 13 bases left between them. The CDR3 has 15 amino acids. CDR1 and CDR2 from the germline V gene are LNHDA and SQIVND (reference sequence). The CDR3 here is CASSMLLATTGELFF. CDR3 sequence (DNA): TGTGCCAGTAGTATGCTTTTAGCCACGACCGGGGAGCTGTTTTTT.

The CDR3 here is CASSPFTGYEQYF. As DNA, the CDR3 is TGTGCCAGCAGTCCATTTACCGGGTACGAGCAGTACTTC. The genes are TRBV6-6 and TRBJ2-7; D ambiguous. Between the trimmed V and J ends, which lost 5 bases and 4 bases, there was a span of 12 bases. The CDR3 extends over 13 amino acids. CDR1 is MNHNY, CDR2 SVGAGI, per germline (reference sequence).

The chain couples TRBV4-1 to TRBJ2-1, with 14 bases aligning to TRBD2. The junction had 5 bases not matched to a gene; V was cut back by 4 bases and J by 9 bases. CDR3 length: 15 residues. Germline V gene lookup returns CDR1 MGHRA and CDR2 YSYEKL. CDR3 residues: CASSRGLAGGIEQFF. The DNA for the CDR3 is TGCGCCAGCAGCCGTGGACTAGCGGGAGGTATTGAGCAGTTCTTC.

V gene TRBV2 combines with J gene TRBJ2-1; D perhaps matches TRBD2 (6 bases). The CDR3 spans 13 residues. The V end was cut by 7 bases, the J end by 11 bases, with 18 bases between. CDR1 and CDR2 from the germline V gene are SNHLY and FYNNEI. The DNA of the CDR3 is TGTGCCAGCACAAATCTGGGGGGTATCAAGCAGTTCTTC. Protein sequence: CASTNLGGIKQFF.

The chain joins TRBV6-7 to TRBJ2-7; D is unclear. TRBV6-7 is an open reading frame whose function is uncertain. Trimming cost V 9 bases and J 0 bases, with 12 bases left between them. The CDR3 is 13 residues long. CDR3 loop: CASPTASSYEQYF. CDR3 coding DNA: TGTGCCAGTCCGACGGCTAGCTCCTACGAGCAGTACTTC.

This chain uses TRBV7-9 with TRBJ1-2, with TRBD1 matching 9 bases. V was pared by 2 bases and J by 4 bases, with 8 bases of the junction left unmatched. Per the germline V gene, CDR1 is SEHNR and CDR2 is FQNEAQ (reference sequence). This CDR3 contains 16 residues. CDR3 in DNA: TGTGCCAGCAGCTTAAAACAAACAGGGGGCGGCTATGGCTACACCTTC. Amino acids: CASSLKQTGGGYGYTF. Full variable domain (outside the CDR3, taken from reference TRBV7-9 and TRBJ1-2): DTGVSQNPRHKITKRGQNVTFRCDPISEHNRLYWYRQTLGQGPEFLTYFQNEAQLEKSRLLSDRFSAERPKGSFSTLEIQRTEQGDSAMYLCASSLKQTGGGYGYTFGSGTRLTVV.

V and J are TRBV7-6 and TRBJ2-7; TRBD1 agrees at 8 bases. This CDR3 has 14 amino acids. The junction had 2 bases not matched to a gene; V was cut back by 1 base and J by 3 bases. Germline V gene data show CDR1 as SGHVS and CDR2 as FNYEAQ. CDR3 sequence (DNA): TGTGCCAGCAGCTTAGAACAGGGGGACTACGAGCAGTACTTC. It encodes CASSLEQGDYEQYF.

This chain links TRBV10-3 with TRBJ2-2, with 12 bases aligning to TRBD2. Germline V gene sequence: CDR1 ENHRY, CDR2 SYGVKD. The V segment lost 2 bases and the J segment 5 bases; nucleotides outside the gene matches: 9. CDR3 length equals 18 residues. CDR3: CAISEELAGGTGTGELFF. The CDR3 nucleotides are TGTGCCATCAGTGAGGAACTAGCGGGAGGCACGGGAACCGGGGAGCTGTTTTTT.

V gene TRBV27 combines with J gene TRBJ1-1; D is unresolved. Germline V gene lookup returns CDR1 MNHEY and CDR2 SMNVEV (reference sequence). Between the trimmed V and J ends, which lost 1 base and 6 bases, there was a span of 12 bases. The CDR3 sequence is 14 residues long. DNA of the CDR3: TGTGCCAGCAGTTTATATGGGCAGCGGGCTGAAGCTTTCTTT. Translated: CASSLYGQRAEAFF.

The chain is built from TRBV25-1 and TRBJ2-3; D remains ambiguous. V lost 5 bases, J lost 0 bases, and 12 bases lay in between. CDR1 and CDR2 from the germline V gene are MGHDK and SYGVNS. CDR3 length equals 15 residues. The CDR3 loop reads CASSKTLTSTDTQYF. Written as DNA, the CDR3 is TGTGCCAGCAGTAAGACTCTTACTAGCACAGATACGCAGTATTTT.

The J gene is TRBJ1-5, the V gene TRBV3-1 (or the pseudogene TRBV3-2); D not resolved. This CDR3 has 14 residues. Germline V lookup: CDR1 LGHDT, CDR2 YNNKEL (reference sequence). V was shortened by 4 bases and J by 2 bases, with 9 bases between the two germline ends. The CDR3 spells CASSRSLGNQPQHF. The CDR3, as DNA: TGTGCCAGCAGCCGGAGTCTTGGCAATCAGCCCCAGCATTTT.

CDR3 amino acids: CASSIAQGTGELFF. CDR3 DNA: TGTGCCAGTAGTATAGCGCAGGGGACGGGGGAGCTGTTTTTT. J is TRBJ2-2 and V is TRBV19; a weak D match, TRBD1 (6 bases). V dropped 1 base and J dropped 8 bases, with 11 bases sitting between them. Per the germline V gene, CDR1 is LNHDA and CDR2 is SQIVND (reference sequence). This CDR3 region has 14 residues.

The chain uses TRBV13 and TRBJ2-7, with D hard to call. This CDR3 has 11 amino acids. The germline V gene encodes CDR1 PRHDT and CDR2 FYEKMQ (reference sequence). V lost 4 bases and J lost 2, with 3 bases in between. CDR3 sequence: CASSSTYEQYF. The CDR3, as DNA: TGTGCCAGCAGCTCCACCTACGAGCAGTACTTC.

The sample holds a few counts of this clone. The chain employs TRBV30 and TRBJ2-2; D perhaps matches TRBD1 (6 bases). The CDR3 runs to 15 residues. Germline lookup yields CDR1 GTSNPN and CDR2 SVGIG (reference sequence). V lost 5 bases and J 0 bases, leaving 13 bases between the germline ends. The CDR3 sequence is CAWGQGSANTGELFF. In DNA, the CDR3 is TGTGCCTGGGGCCAGGGGTCCGCGAACACCGGGGAGCTGTTTTTT.

This clone has a handful of counts. One end of the junction is discordant with germline, which a read error may explain. The chain employs TRBV7-9 and TRBJ1-2; D might be TRBD1 (6 bases). This CDR3 region has 12 residues. Germline values: CDR1 SEHNR, CDR2 FQNEAQ (reference sequence). CDR3 in amino acids: CAGTGFIHLLTF. The CDR3 DNA follows: TGTGCCGGAACAGGGTTTATACACCTCCTCACGTTC.

This chain links TRBV6-2 or TRBV6-3 with TRBJ2-4; tentative D call: TRBD1 (6 bases). Trimming took 2 bases from V and 6 from J, leaving 8 bases between them. The CDR3 spans 13 residues. Looked up from germline, CDR1 is MNHEY and CDR2 is SVGEGT. The CDR3 loop is CASSYGQRNIQYF. The DNA of the CDR3 is TGTGCCAGCAGTTACGGACAGAGAAACATTCAGTACTTC.

J is TRBJ1-3 and V is TRBV7-6; D unclear. V shed 6 bases and J shed 4 bases, with 13 bases lying between them. Germline values: CDR1 SGHVS, CDR2 FNYEAQ. CDR3 length equals 14 residues. This chain's CDR3 is CASRSGGPGNTIYF. The CDR3 region has the DNA TGTGCCAGCAGGTCTGGAGGGCCAGGAAACACCATATATTTT.

This chain links TRBV7-2 with TRBJ1-4; the D gene is possibly TRBD1 (6 bases). V shed 4 bases and J shed 0 bases, with 9 bases lying between them. Germline V gives CDR1 SGHTA, CDR2 FQGNSA. The CDR3 length is 15 residues. Here the CDR3 reads CASSSQGSTNEKLFF. The DNA for the CDR3 is TGTGCCAGCAGCTCACAGGGATCAACTAATGAAAAACTGTTTTTT.

The chain joins TRBV18 to TRBJ1-3; 12 bases map to TRBD1. V dropped 3 bases and J dropped 4; count of bases not matched to a gene: 4. The length of the CDR3 is 16 residues. From germline, CDR1 is KGHSH and CDR2 LQKENI. Written as DNA, the CDR3 is TGTGCCAGCTCACCGAGTGGGACAGGGGGCGGAAACACCATATATTTT. Protein sequence: CASSPSGTGGGNTIYF. Looking up the rest from reference TRBV18 and TRBJ1-3 gives the full variable domain: NAGVMQNPRHLVRRRGQEARLRCSPMKGHSHVYWYRQLPEEGLKFMVYLQKENIIDESGMPKERFSAEFPKEGPSILRIQQVVRGDSAAYFCASSPSGTGGGNTIYFGEGSWLTVV.

V and J are TRBV9 and TRBJ2-5; possibly TRBD2 for D (5 bases). Germline CDR1 reads SGDLS; CDR2 reads YYNGEE. V was shortened by 3 bases and J by 4 bases, with 10 bases between the two germline ends. The CDR3 runs 13 residues. The CDR3 sequence is CASSGLHGETQYF. The CDR3 DNA reads TGTGCCAGCAGCGGACTACACGGAGAGACCCAGTACTTC.

The J gene is TRBJ1-2, the V gene TRBV12-3 or TRBV12-4; D remains ambiguous. V lost 5 bases and J 4 bases, leaving 5 bases between the germline ends. CDR3 length equals 11 residues. The DNA of the CDR3 is TGTGCCAGCAGTGACACCTATGGCTACACCTTC. This codes for CASSDTYGYTF.

The rearrangement uses TRBV5-6 and TRBJ2-7; TRBD1 matches at 7 bases. V was pared by 3 bases and J by 4 bases, with 4 bases of the junction left unmatched. Germline V gene lookup returns CDR1 SGHDT and CDR2 YYEEEE. CDR3 size: 13 residues. CDR3 sequence reads: CASSWSTGYEQYF. DNA of the CDR3: TGTGCCAGCAGCTGGTCGACAGGGTACGAGCAGTACTTC.

This clone was picked up one time. The chain is built from TRBV14 and TRBJ2-1; 11 bases line up with TRBD2. CDR1 and CDR2 (germline): SGHDN, FVKESK. Germline trimming cut 1 base from V and 8 bases from J; bases unmatched to any gene: 4. The CDR3 spans 15 residues. CDR3: CASSQGTSGGDEQFF. The CDR3, as DNA: TGTGCCAGCAGCCAAGGTACTAGCGGGGGTGATGAGCAGTTCTTC.

The gene calls are TRBV19 and TRBJ2-5, with a tentative D call TRBD2 (5 bases). Trimming took off 8 bases at V and 4 bases at J, with 17 bases between the two ends. The CDR3 is made up of 14 amino acids. Germline assignment: CDR1 LNHDA and CDR2 SQIVND (reference sequence). CDR3 sequence (DNA): TGTGCCAGTGGGTCGGGGAGCGAGGGAGAGACCCAGTACTTC. Residues: CASGSGSEGETQYF.

The chain joins TRBV11-3 to TRBJ2-1; 14 nucleotides align to TRBD2. The germline V gene encodes CDR1 SGHNT and CDR2 YENEEA. The ends lost 4 bases at V and 10 bases at J; junction bases unmatched: 3. The CDR3 is 14 residues long. The CDR3 loop reads CASSWGLAGAEQFF. The CDR3 coding sequence is TGTGCCAGCAGCTGGGGACTAGCGGGAGCCGAGCAGTTCTTC.

The chain employs TRBV3-1 (or the pseudogene TRBV3-2) and TRBJ1-6; TRBD1 matches 7 bases. The CDR3 runs 15 residues. Germline CDR1 reads LGHDT; CDR2 reads YNNKEL (reference sequence). The V gene end was trimmed by 2 bases and the J gene end by 10 bases; junction bases not matched to a gene: 8. The CDR3 loop is CASSQPTGRRSPLHF. The CDR3 DNA is TGTGCCAGCAGCCAACCGACAGGGAGGAGATCACCCCTCCACTTT.

This chain connects TRBV10-3 to TRBJ1-3; D is perhaps TRBD1 (5 bases). This CDR3 has 16 amino acids. V dropped 9 bases and J dropped 4 bases, with 22 bases sitting between them. Germline CDR1 is ENHRY and CDR2 is SYGVKD. CDR3 amino acids: CAITGSRVQDGNTIYF. The CDR3 DNA follows: TGTGCCATAACAGGAAGTCGGGTACAGGACGGAAACACCATATATTTT.